These T cell receptor beta chains were read from a single sample in a study of blood T cell repertoires in COVID-19. Data came from immunoSEQ multiplex PCR; TCRdb stores just in-frame clones and leaves some out. Counted here are 250,000 to 350,000 clones, 75% to 90% occurring once; the ten biggest clones make up approximately 14%. Sequencing input: peripheral blood. These TCRs come from an older woman with COVID-19, enrolled during active disease. Both conserved end residues are trimmed from each CDR3.

v_gene | CDR3aa
TRBV4-2 | ASSQVQTANYGYT
TRBV18 | ASSLTGSYEQY
TRBV2 | ASLYGQGGFTGELF
TRBV7-9 | ASSLASGGSGGYT
TRBV6-5 | ASSYSLGTGELF
TRBV12-3/TRBV12-4 | ASSPGGGQPQH
TRBV6-6 | ASSYQGADYEQY
TRBV5-6 | ASRSWTGGYGYT
TRBV27 | ASTRTGGYYGYT
TRBV6-4 | ASSSSGDSPLH
TRBV7-2 | ASSFYADTQY
TRBV27 | ASGGGEQETQY
TRBV7-2 | ASSLRGIANYGYT
TRBV6-5 | ASSTNREQY
TRBV4-2 | ASSQVYRGTDTQY
TRBV10-3 | AIRRSGEFSYEQY
TRBV5-1 | ASSSTGDEQF
TRBV13 | ASSLRDRVRAGELF
TRBV24-1 | ATSADGLAHNEQF
TRBV5-6 | ASSLGLASPYEQY
TRBV5-5 | ASSYRSRDSNQPQH
TRBV5-1 | ASSLEGGGQPQH
TRBV18 | ASSPGASGISTDTQY
TRBV7-2 | ASRGGGFPNYGYT
TRBV18 | ASSPRTGGNQPQH
TRBV24-1 | ATRGQGYGYT
TRBV10-3 | AISESTGFADTQY
TRBV5-8 | ASSLREADEKLF
TRBV19 | ASSTGGETQY
TRBV6-2/TRBV6-3 | ASSSSQGTTEAF
TRBV5-1 | ASSWGQGRAEAF
TRBV5-6 | ASSLFRDRVTGELF
TRBV9 | ASSVQGEGTDTQY
TRBV4-3 | ASSQWGSPGGPPLH
TRBV9 | ASSSRGHVGDTQY
TRBV5-1 | ASSFMGTGNTGELF
TRBV5-6 | ASSRSGNEDEQF
TRBV2 | ASSDKRTGMNTEAF
TRBV6-1 | ASSDDRETYEQY
TRBV7-2 | ASSLIRYNSPLH
TRBV20-1 | SARQGSEAF
TRBV3-1/TRBV3-2 | ASSSTGGETQY
TRBV9 | ASSAFSGGPTDTQY
TRBV2 | ASSVGLAGGRTDTQY
TRBV7-9 | ASSTGPIRNTIY
TRBV29-1 | SVGGGQVSYNEQF
TRBV6-6 | ASSTVGGYYGYT